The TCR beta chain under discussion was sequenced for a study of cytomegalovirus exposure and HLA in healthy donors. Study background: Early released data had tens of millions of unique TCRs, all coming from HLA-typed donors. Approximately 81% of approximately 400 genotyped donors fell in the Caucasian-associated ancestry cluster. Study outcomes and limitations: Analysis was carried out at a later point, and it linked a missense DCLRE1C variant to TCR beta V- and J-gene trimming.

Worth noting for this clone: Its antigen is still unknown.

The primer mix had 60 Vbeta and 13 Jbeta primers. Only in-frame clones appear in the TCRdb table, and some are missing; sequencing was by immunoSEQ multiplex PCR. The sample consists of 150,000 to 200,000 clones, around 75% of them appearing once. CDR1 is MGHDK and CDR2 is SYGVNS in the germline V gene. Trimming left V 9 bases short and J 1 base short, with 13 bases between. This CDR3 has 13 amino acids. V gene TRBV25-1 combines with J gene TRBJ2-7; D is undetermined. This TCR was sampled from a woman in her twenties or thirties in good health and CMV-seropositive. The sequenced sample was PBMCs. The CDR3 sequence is CASEASESYEQYF. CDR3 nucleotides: TGTGCCAGTGAGGCGTCAGAATCCTACGAGCAGTACTTC.